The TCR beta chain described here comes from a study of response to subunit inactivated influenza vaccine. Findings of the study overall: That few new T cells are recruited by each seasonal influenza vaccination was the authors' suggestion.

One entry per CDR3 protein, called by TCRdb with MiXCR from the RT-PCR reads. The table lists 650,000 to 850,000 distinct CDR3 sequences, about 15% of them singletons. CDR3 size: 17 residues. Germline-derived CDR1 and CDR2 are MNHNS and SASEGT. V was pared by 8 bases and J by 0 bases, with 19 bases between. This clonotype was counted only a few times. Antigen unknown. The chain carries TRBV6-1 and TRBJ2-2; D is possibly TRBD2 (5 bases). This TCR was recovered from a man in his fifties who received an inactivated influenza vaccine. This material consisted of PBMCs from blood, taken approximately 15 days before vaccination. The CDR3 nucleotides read TGTGCCAGCTCAGAGGGAAGGATGCCTGCGAACACCGGGGAGCTGTTTTTT. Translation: CASSEGRMPANTGELFF.